The 24 T cell receptor beta chains reported below all come from one sample, sequenced in a study of OX40 agonist ivuxolimab in advanced cancers. Measured with immunoSEQ multiplex PCR; TCRdb has only the in-frame clones, and not every one. Among about 20,000 clones listed, around four fifths were seen once. The source was CD4+ or CD8+ T cells sorted from blood, collected in a trial of the OX40 agonist ivuxolimab. The source of these receptors is an adult with an advanced solid tumor such as melanoma, head and neck, liver or kidney cancer.

The chain has TRBV10-1 and TRBJ2-5; D might be TRBD1 or TRBD2, each matching 6 bases. The germline V gene has CDR1 WNHNN and CDR2 SYGVQD (reference sequence). The length of the CDR3 is 14 residues. The ends were cut back, 4 bases at V and 4 bases at J, with 13 bases in the middle. CDR3 in amino acids: CASSGGGLRETQYF. The CDR3 nucleotides are TGCGCCAGCAGTGGTGGGGGGCTGAGAGAGACCCAGTACTTC.

This clone was counted only a few times. The chain uses TRBV11-3 and TRBJ2-7, with a weak D call TRBD2 (5 bases). Per germline, CDR1 SGHNT and CDR2 YENEEA. V was clipped by 11 bases and J by 2 bases, with 16 bases between them. The CDR3 spans 13 residues. CDR3 sequence reads: CADQMGRTYEQYF. The CDR3 nucleotides read TGTGCCGACCAAATGGGGAGAACCTACGAGCAGTACTTC.

This chain connects TRBV7-3 to TRBJ2-7; TRBD2 matches 10 bases. The CDR3 spans 15 residues. CDR1 SGHTA and CDR2 FQGTGA come from the germline V gene. The trim removed 5 bases at V and 3 bases at J, leaving 7 bases unmatched. In DNA form, the CDR3 reads TGTGCCAGCAGCCAAGGGGTAGCGGGAGGCTACGAGCAGTACTTC. As protein: CASSQGVAGGYEQYF.

This chain links TRBV7-2 with TRBJ2-3, with TRBD2 identical over 8 bases. CDR1 is SGHTA and CDR2 is FQGNSA in the germline V gene. Trimming cost V 5 bases and J 2 bases; bases outside gene matches: 9. The CDR3 covers 16 residues. This chain's CDR3 is CASSPYRGGYTDTQYF. CDR3 DNA: TGTGCCAGCAGCCCTTACCGCGGGGGGTACACAGATACGCAGTATTTT.

V is TRBV28 and J is TRBJ1-1; the D is unclear. Germline values: CDR1 MDHEN, CDR2 SYDVKM. Trimming stripped 2 bases from V and 5 bases from J, with 12 bases between. This CDR3 region has 14 residues. CDR3 sequence: CASSLGTTLTEAFF. The CDR3 DNA reads as TGTGCCAGCAGTTTAGGAACCACACTAACTGAAGCTTTCTTT.

This chain connects TRBV6-5 to TRBJ1-1, with a tentative D call TRBD1 (6 bases). Germline CDR1 and CDR2: MNHEY and SVGAGI. V was trimmed by 6 bases and J by 0 bases, leaving 14 bases between them. The CDR3 has 15 amino acids. The CDR3, as DNA: TGTGCCAGCAGCAGCAACAACAGGGTGAACACTGAAGCTTTCTTT. Translation gives CASSSNNRVNTEAFF.

This chain links TRBV10-3 with TRBJ2-5; a weak D match, TRBD2 (7 bases). The length of the CDR3 is 15 residues. Germline V lookup: CDR1 ENHRY, CDR2 SYGVKD. Trimming shortened V by 4 bases and J by 5 bases, and 17 bases separated the two germline ends. CDR3 DNA sequence: TGTGCCATCAGTGTTCGGGGGGCTGGACTTGAGACCCAGTACTTC. Protein: CAISVRGAGLETQYF.

This clone has just a few counts. The chain is built from TRBV19 and TRBJ1-1, with unresolved D. Germline V CDR1 and CDR2: LNHDA, SQIVND (reference sequence). V was trimmed by 6 bases and J by 5 bases, leaving 10 bases between them. CDR3 size: 12 residues. CDR3 loop: CASSHLGTEAFF. CDR3 bases: TGTGCCAGTAGCCACTTGGGGACTGAAGCTTTCTTT.

The genes are TRBV6-1 and TRBJ1-2; perhaps TRBD1 as D (6 bases). Germline V gene data show CDR1 as MNHNS and CDR2 as SASEGT. The CDR3 covers 13 residues. The V and J ends lost 11 bases and 8 bases respectively, with 21 bases between them. CDR3 protein: CASGDGRGRGYTF. The CDR3 bases are TGTGCCTCAGGGGACGGTCGGGGCCGCGGCTACACCTTC.

This chain joins TRBV6-6 and TRBJ2-3; D is undetermined. Germline V gene lookup returns CDR1 MNHNY and CDR2 SVGAGI (reference sequence). The CDR3 spans 14 residues. Trimming shortened V by 0 bases and J by 2 bases, and 6 bases separated the two germline ends. CDR3 residues: CASSYSTYTDTQYF. CDR3 bases: TGTGCCAGCAGTTACTCGACCTACACAGATACGCAGTATTTT.

This sequence joins TRBV5-1 and TRBJ1-2; no definite D call. The CDR3 is 14 residues long. Germline V lookup: CDR1 SGHRS, CDR2 YFSETQ. V was clipped by 3 bases and J by 2 bases, with 11 bases between them. The CDR3 protein is CASSSRAANYGYTF. CDR3 sequence (DNA): TGCGCCAGCAGCTCACGGGCAGCCAACTATGGCTACACCTTC. Using reference TRBV5-1 and TRBJ1-2 for the parts outside the CDR3, the full variable domain is KAGVTQTPRYLIKTRGQQVTLSCSPISGHRSVSWYQQTPGQGLQFLFEYFSETQRNKGNFPGRFSGRQFSNSRSEMNVSTLELGDSALYLCASSSRAANYGYTFGSGTRLTVV.

The CDR3 here is CATSPGGGTYLAKNIQYF. CDR3 nucleotides: TGTGCCACCTCGCCGGGGGGTGGGACTTATCTAGCCAAAAACATTCAGTACTTC. J is TRBJ2-4 and V is TRBV19, with 7 bases lining up with TRBD2. J lost 0 bases, V lost 10 bases, and 18 bases had no gene match. CDR1 is LNHDA, CDR2 SQIVND, per germline (reference sequence). The CDR3 runs to 18 residues.

V is TRBV30 and J is TRBJ1-2; D is possibly TRBD1 (5 bases). The V gene lost 1 base and the J gene lost 3 bases, with 12 bases spanning the gap. From germline, CDR1 is GTSNPN and CDR2 SVGIG (reference sequence). The CDR3 loop spans 14 amino acids. CDR3 protein: CAWSAGTVHYGYTF. CDR3 DNA: TGTGCCTGGAGTGCTGGGACGGTGCACTATGGCTACACCTTC.

J is TRBJ2-7 and V is TRBV4-1; TRBD2 matches 12 bases. V lost 4 bases and J lost 0; bases outside the gene matches: 7. This CDR3 contains 17 residues. Germline V gene data show CDR1 as MGHRA and CDR2 as YSYEKL. Here the CDR3 reads CASSRGLAGTTSYEQYF. The CDR3 region has the DNA TGCGCCAGCAGCCGAGGACTAGCGGGGACCACCTCCTACGAGCAGTACTTC.

The count of this clone is one. The gene calls are TRBV5-1 and TRBJ2-1; D is possibly TRBD2 (6 bases). The CDR3 sequence is 16 residues long. Germline-derived CDR1 and CDR2 are SGHRS and YFSETQ. V was pared by 4 bases and J by 9 bases, with 23 bases between. The CDR3 nucleotides read TGCGCCAGCAGCCCTGAGGCTAGCACGGGAGACGGTGAGCAGTTCTTC. Encoded protein: CASSPEASTGDGEQFF.

The chain has TRBV6-1 and TRBJ1-2; no clear D. Germline values: CDR1 MNHNS, CDR2 SASEGT. V lost 1 base to trimming and J lost 0 bases, with 3 bases between them. CDR3 size: 13 residues. DNA of the CDR3: TGTGCCAGCAGTGAAGGGGCTAACTATGGCTACACCTTC. It is translated as CASSEGANYGYTF.

The CDR3 loop reads CASSLLAGEQFF. The CDR3, as DNA: TGTGCCAGCAGCCTACTAGCGGGTGAGCAGTTCTTC. The chain combines TRBV5-6 with TRBJ2-1, with 9 bases identical to TRBD2. Losses at the gene ends were 4 bases for V and 9 bases for J; bases not matched to a gene: 2. The CDR3 covers 12 residues. Looked up from germline, CDR1 is SGHDT and CDR2 is YYEEEE.

This chain joins TRBV7-8 and TRBJ1-5; 8 bases fit TRBD1. J lost 5 bases, V lost 1 base, and 7 bases had no gene match. The CDR3 length is 16 residues. Per germline, CDR1 SGHVS and CDR2 FQNEAQ. CDR3 region: CASSLGGQGEHQPQHF. CDR3 nucleotide sequence: TGTGCCAGCAGCTTAGGAGGACAGGGCGAGCATCAGCCCCAGCATTTT.

V gene TRBV5-8 combines with J gene TRBJ1-5; tentatively, D is TRBD1 (6 bases). The V gene lost 4 bases and the J gene lost 3 bases, with 14 bases spanning the gap. In germline, CDR1 is SGHTS, CDR2 YDEGEE. The CDR3 sequence is 15 residues long. The CDR3 loop reads CASSRGQTNNQPQHF. The DNA of the CDR3 is TGTGCCAGCAGCCGAGGACAGACCAACAATCAGCCCCAGCATTTT.

V is TRBV29-1 and J is TRBJ1-4; D might be TRBD1 (6 bases). This CDR3 spans 13 amino acids. Trimming took 1 base from V and 4 from J, leaving 7 bases between them. Germline CDR1 is SQVTM and CDR2 is ANQGSEA. The CDR3 is CSVEGQDNEKLFF. In nucleotides, the CDR3 is TGCAGCGTTGAAGGACAGGATAATGAAAAACTGTTTTTT.

The chain is built from TRBV7-2 and TRBJ1-5; TRBD1 aligns across 10 bases. The CDR3 extends over 15 amino acids. The germline V gene encodes CDR1 SGHTA and CDR2 FQGNSA. V lost 1 base and J lost 12; bases outside the gene matches: 9. For the CDR3, the DNA is TGTGCCAGCAGCTTAGACTCGGGACAGGGGACCCTCCAGCATTTT. Encoded protein: CASSLDSGQGTLQHF. Full variable domain (outside the CDR3, taken from reference TRBV7-2 and TRBJ1-5): GAGVSQSPSNKVTEKGKDVELRCDPISGHTALYWYRQSLGQGLEFLIYFQGNSAPDKSGLPSDRFSAERTGGSVSTLTIQRTQQEDSAVYLCASSLDSGQGTLQHFGDGTRLSIL.

The chain couples TRBV29-1 to TRBJ2-3, with D possibly matching TRBD2 (6 bases). V lost 3 bases and J 2 bases, leaving 12 bases between the germline ends. CDR1 SQVTM and CDR2 ANQGSEA come from the germline V gene. This CDR3 comprises 14 residues. CDR3 sequence: CSVDSGVLTDTQYF. The CDR3 bases are TGCAGCGTTGATTCGGGGGTGCTCACAGATACGCAGTATTTT.

This rearrangement joins TRBV29-1 to TRBJ2-7; possibly TRBD1 for D (6 bases). This CDR3 is 13 amino acids long. V lost 2 bases, J lost 3 bases, and 11 bases lay in between. Germline CDR1 and CDR2: SQVTM and ANQGSEA. The CDR3 protein is CSVESGTNYEQYF. In nucleotides, the CDR3 is TGCAGCGTTGAATCCGGGACAAACTACGAGCAGTACTTC.

CDR3 in amino acids: CASSLDTGEETQYF. The CDR3 region has the DNA TGCGCCAGCAGCTTGGATACAGGGGAAGAGACCCAGTACTTC. The chain employs TRBV5-1 and TRBJ2-5, with 7 bases fitting TRBD1. The CDR3 covers 14 residues. V was clipped by 0 bases and J by 3 bases; unmatched bases: 2. Looked up from germline, CDR1 is SGHRS and CDR2 is YFSETQ.